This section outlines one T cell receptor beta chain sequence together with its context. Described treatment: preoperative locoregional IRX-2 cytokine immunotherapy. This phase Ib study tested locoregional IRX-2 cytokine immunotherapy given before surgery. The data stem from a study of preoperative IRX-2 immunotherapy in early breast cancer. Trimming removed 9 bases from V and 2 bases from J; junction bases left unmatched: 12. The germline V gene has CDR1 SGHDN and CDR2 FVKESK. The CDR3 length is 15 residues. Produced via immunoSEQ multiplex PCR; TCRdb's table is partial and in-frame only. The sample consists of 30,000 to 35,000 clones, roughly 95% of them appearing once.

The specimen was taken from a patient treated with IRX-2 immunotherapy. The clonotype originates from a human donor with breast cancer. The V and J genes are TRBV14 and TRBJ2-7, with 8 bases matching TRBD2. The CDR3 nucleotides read TGTGCCAGTAGCGGGACTCTCGGATCACCCTACGAGCAGTACTTC. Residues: CASSGTLGSPYEQYF.